This entry lists 27 T cell receptor beta chains sequenced from one sample in a study of graft-versus-host responses after intestinal transplantation. The assay was immunoSEQ multiplex PCR, and TCRdb's table has in-frame clones only and misses some. Of roughly 20,000 clones in the sample, roughly half were seen once. The source material was alloreactive CD4+ T cells from a mixed lymphocyte reaction culture, sampled before intestinal transplant. Subset described: CFSE-low proliferating T cells sorted from roughly six-day pre-transplant mixed lymphocyte reaction (GvH or HvG direction). The receptors were sampled from a human patient who received an intestinal transplant.

The rearrangement uses TRBV18 and TRBJ1-1; maybe TRBD1 (5 bases). V lost 4 bases to trimming and J lost 4 bases, with 13 bases between them. The CDR3 consists of 14 residues. The germline gives CDR1 KGHSH, CDR2 LQKENI. CDR3 DNA sequence: TGTGCCAGCTCACAGGGGAGGGAGGGCACTGAAGCTTTCTTT. Protein sequence: CASSQGREGTEAFF.

The V call is TRBV19, the J call TRBJ2-6; D is possibly TRBD2 (7 bases). The V end was cut by 7 bases, the J end by 0 bases, with 13 bases between. The CDR3 runs 16 residues. The germline gives CDR1 LNHDA, CDR2 SQIVND (reference sequence). The CDR3 is CASKRGGGSGANVLTF. The CDR3, as DNA: TGTGCCAGTAAAAGGGGAGGGGGCTCTGGGGCCAACGTCCTGACTTTC. Together with reference TRBV19 and TRBJ2-6, the CDR3 gives the full variable domain: DGGITQSPKYLFRKEGQNVTLSCEQNLNHDAMYWYRQDPGQGLRLIYYSQIVNDFQKGDIAEGYSVSREKKESFPLTVTSAQKNPTAFYLCASKRGGGSGANVLTFGAGSRLTVL.

The chain couples TRBV18 to TRBJ2-2, with D unclear. Germline CDR1 is KGHSH and CDR2 is LQKENI. V was cut by 5 bases and J by 0 bases, with 10 bases left in between. The CDR3 length is 15 residues. CDR3 sequence (DNA): TGTGCCAGCTCATCGGATCAGGCGAACACCGGGGAGCTGTTTTTT. Translation gives CASSSDQANTGELFF.

There are a few counts of this clone. The gene calls are TRBV5-1 and TRBJ2-7; D is perhaps TRBD2 (6 bases). The CDR3 runs to 13 residues. Germline V lookup: CDR1 SGHRS, CDR2 YFSETQ. The V gene lost 4 bases and the J gene lost 3 bases, with 11 bases spanning the gap. Here the CDR3 reads CASSPRLDYEQYF. In DNA form, the CDR3 reads TGCGCCAGCAGCCCCCGACTAGACTACGAGCAGTACTTC.

In this sample, this clone turned up a few times. The rearrangement uses TRBV18 and TRBJ1-3, with D maybe TRBD1 (5 bases). Germline CDR1 is KGHSH and CDR2 is LQKENI. CDR3 length: 15 amino acids. Trimming removed 6 bases from V and 0 bases from J, with 12 bases in between. The CDR3 region is CASSQGAFSGNTIYF. DNA of the CDR3: TGTGCCAGCTCCCAGGGTGCCTTCTCTGGAAACACCATATATTTT.

J is TRBJ1-1 and V is TRBV6-1, with a weak D call TRBD1 (6 bases). Trimming took 7 bases from V and 2 from J, leaving 17 bases between them. Germline lookup yields CDR1 MNHNS and CDR2 SASEGT. The CDR3 runs 15 residues. For the CDR3, the DNA is TGTGCCAGCAATCTCCGGGACACGTACAACACTGAAGCTTTCTTT. This codes for CASNLRDTYNTEAFF.

There are a few counts of this clone. The chain uses TRBV6-5 and TRBJ1-2, with 11 bases identical to TRBD1. The V gene's germline CDR1 is MNHEY and CDR2 SVGAGI. With V trimmed by 8 bases and J by 6 bases, 11 bases remained unmatched. The CDR3 contains 15 residues. The CDR3 region is CASLGQGGAFDGYTF. Written as DNA, the CDR3 is TGTGCCAGCCTGGGACAGGGGGGCGCCTTCGATGGCTACACCTTC.

The chain joins TRBV5-8 to TRBJ1-2, with TRBD1 matching over 10 bases. CDR1 and CDR2 from the germline V gene are SGHTS and YDEGEE. This CDR3 region has 15 residues. The V segment lost 0 bases and the J segment 6 bases; nucleotides outside the gene matches: 5. The CDR3 bases are TGTGCCAGCAGCTTGGGGGACAGGGGAGGGGATGGCTACACCTTC. Amino acid sequence: CASSLGDRGGDGYTF.

This sequence joins TRBV7-3 and TRBJ1-1; TRBD1 matches at 7 bases. The CDR3 is made up of 15 amino acids. V was clipped by 4 bases and J by 1 base; unmatched bases: 6. Germline-derived CDR1 and CDR2 are SGHTA and FQGTGA. Here the CDR3 reads CASSSSTGANTEAFF. CDR3 sequence (DNA): TGTGCCAGCAGCTCTTCAACAGGGGCGAACACTGAAGCTTTCTTT.

This chain links TRBV5-1 with TRBJ2-1, with 8 bases matching TRBD2. Losses at the gene ends were 0 bases for V and 6 bases for J; bases not matched to a gene: 5. The CDR3 loop spans 15 amino acids. Looked up from germline, CDR1 is SGHRS and CDR2 is YFSETQ. The CDR3 DNA is TGCGCCAGCAGCTTGGCGGGGGGGCGCTTCAATGAGCAGTTCTTC. This sequence encodes CASSLAGGRFNEQFF.

The rearrangement joins TRBV14 to TRBJ2-1, with no clear D. Trimming took off 5 bases at V and 9 bases at J, with 11 bases between the two ends. The V gene's germline CDR1 is SGHDN and CDR2 FVKESK. This CDR3 comprises 12 residues. For the CDR3, the DNA is TGTGCCAGCAGCTGGAGTTCTCGTGAGCAGTTCTTC. Encoded protein: CASSWSSREQFF.

The chain combines TRBV7-9 with TRBJ2-2; TRBD2 might be the D (5 bases). CDR1 is SEHNR, CDR2 FQNEAQ, per germline (reference sequence). V was shortened by 6 bases and J by 5 bases, with 7 bases between the two germline ends. This CDR3 has 12 amino acids. The CDR3 protein is CASSRGTGELFF. CDR3 in DNA: TGTGCCAGCAGTCGAGGGACCGGGGAGCTGTTTTTT.

The chain has TRBV28 and TRBJ1-6, with 12 positions matching TRBD1. Losses at the gene ends were 5 bases for V and 10 bases for J; bases not matched to a gene: 6. From germline, CDR1 is MDHEN and CDR2 SYDVKM. The CDR3 totals 15 residues. The CDR3 nucleotides read TGTGCCAGCAGTCCGGGACAGGGGGCTCTATCACCCCTCCACTTT. Its translation: CASSPGQGALSPLHF.

This chain connects TRBV18 to TRBJ1-3; D is undetermined. The CDR3 runs 15 residues. CDR1 KGHSH and CDR2 LQKENI come from the germline V gene. Deletions cut 1 base from V and 2 bases from J, with 9 bases between. CDR3 loop: CASSPQRITGNTIYF. The CDR3 DNA sequence: TGTGCCAGCTCACCACAGAGGATTACTGGAAACACCATATATTTT. Drawing the rest from reference TRBV18 and TRBJ1-3, the complete variable domain is NAGVMQNPRHLVRRRGQEARLRCSPMKGHSHVYWYRQLPEEGLKFMVYLQKENIIDESGMPKERFSAEFPKEGPSILRIQQVVRGDSAAYFCASSPQRITGNTIYFGEGSWLTVV.

J is TRBJ2-7 and V is TRBV18; 10 bases are shared with TRBD1. Trimming at V came to 5 bases and at J to 4 bases, leaving 8 bases not matched to a gene. The CDR3 extends over 15 amino acids. The germline V gene has CDR1 KGHSH and CDR2 LQKENI. The CDR3 nucleotides read TGTGCCAGCTCATCCCCGGGACAGGGGTCTTACGAGCAGTACTTC. Encoded protein: CASSSPGQGSYEQYF.

This chain uses TRBV19 with TRBJ1-2; TRBD1 matches at 11 bases. The germline gives CDR1 LNHDA, CDR2 SQIVND (reference sequence). This CDR3 has 15 residues. The ends lost 10 bases at V and 1 base at J; junction bases unmatched: 8. CDR3 DNA: TGTGCCACCCGGGACAGGGGGAATAATAACTATGGCTACACCTTC. As protein: CATRDRGNNNYGYTF.

This clone appeared a single time. The rearrangement links TRBV5-1 to TRBJ2-3, with 8 bases identical to TRBD2. The junction had 4 bases not matched to a gene; V was cut back by 2 bases and J by 2 bases. The germline CDR1 and CDR2 sequences are SGHRS and YFSETQ. The CDR3 sequence is 15 residues long. CDR3 DNA sequence: TGCGCCAGCAGCTTTTTGCGGGGGGACACAGATACGCAGTATTTT. It codes for CASSFLRGDTDTQYF. Based on the CDR3 plus reference TRBV5-1 and TRBJ2-3, the full variable domain is KAGVTQTPRYLIKTRGQQVTLSCSPISGHRSVSWYQQTPGQGLQFLFEYFSETQRNKGNFPGRFSGRQFSNSRSEMNVSTLELGDSALYLCASSFLRGDTDTQYFGPGTRLTVL.

The chain uses TRBV6-6 and TRBJ2-7; 7 nucleotides agree with TRBD1. CDR3 length equals 15 residues. J gave up 7 bases and V 2 bases, and 11 bases lay outside the gene matches. CDR1 is MNHNY, CDR2 SVGAGI, per germline (reference sequence). The CDR3 reads CASSYRQGRVGEQYF. The CDR3 nucleotides are TGTGCCAGCAGTTACCGACAGGGACGGGTTGGGGAGCAGTACTTC.

This clone was detected only a few times. V gene TRBV5-1 combines with J gene TRBJ2-5; 12 positions match TRBD2. Germline CDR1 SGHRS, CDR2 YFSETQ. The CDR3 totals 16 residues. V was clipped by 8 bases and J by 3 bases; unmatched bases: 11. CDR3 DNA: TGCGCCAGTCGAAGACTAGCGGGGGAGGGTGAAGAGACCCAGTACTTC. Amino acid sequence: CASRRLAGEGEETQYF. Full variable domain (rest looked up from reference TRBV5-1 and TRBJ2-5): KAGVTQTPRYLIKTRGQQVTLSCSPISGHRSVSWYQQTPGQGLQFLFEYFSETQRNKGNFPGRFSGRQFSNSRSEMNVSTLELGDSALYLCASRRLAGEGEETQYFGPGTRLLVL.

Only one count was recorded for this clone. V and J are TRBV10-3 and TRBJ2-3, with 7 nucleotides matching TRBD2. Trimming at V came to 9 bases and at J to 0 bases, leaving 3 bases not matched to a gene. The CDR3 runs to 13 residues. Germline-derived CDR1 and CDR2 are ENHRY and SYGVKD. The CDR3 loop reads CAISGASTDTQYF. The CDR3 bases are TGTGCCATAAGCGGGGCTAGCACAGATACGCAGTATTTT.

The V call is TRBV29-1, the J call TRBJ2-2; TRBD2 might be the D (6 bases). The CDR3 sequence is 13 residues long. Germline values: CDR1 SQVTM, CDR2 ANQGSEA. V lost 4 bases to trimming and J lost 1 base, with 7 bases between them. As DNA, the CDR3 is TGCAGCGTTGTCGGGGGGAACACCGGGGAGCTGTTTTTT. Protein: CSVVGGNTGELFF.

This clone was detected only a few times. Within the sample, other DNA sequences also encode this same CDR3. V usage is TRBV18 and J usage is TRBJ2-3, with 14 bases aligning to TRBD2. Germline V gene data show CDR1 as KGHSH and CDR2 as LQKENI. V lost 3 bases to trimming and J lost 1 base; unmatched junction nucleotides: 3. This CDR3 is built from 17 residues. In DNA, the CDR3 is TGTGCCAGCTCACCCCCGGGACTAGCGGGGGGCACAGATACGCAGTATTTT. Protein product: CASSPPGLAGGTDTQYF.

The chain carries TRBV7-3 and TRBJ2-5; the D gene is possibly TRBD2 (6 bases). V gave up 5 bases and J gave up 11 bases, with 21 bases separating them. The CDR3 length is 14 residues. CDR1 and CDR2 from the germline V gene are SGHTA and FQGTGA. The CDR3 sequence: CASSVGGPGGEQYF. CDR3 sequence (DNA): TGTGCCAGCAGCGTCGGGGGTCCCGGGGGAGAGCAGTACTTC.

The CDR3 sequence: CASSSPGLAGGGYEQYF. The CDR3 DNA follows: TGTGCCAGCAGCTCTCCGGGACTAGCGGGGGGTGGGTACGAGCAGTACTTC. The rearrangement links TRBV7-2 to TRBJ2-7; TRBD2 agrees at 15 bases. Unmatched junction bases numbered 8, after V lost 4 bases and J lost 4 bases. Germline V CDR1 and CDR2: SGHTA, FQGNSA. This CDR3 has 17 amino acids.

The genes are TRBV5-4 and TRBJ1-2, with D perhaps TRBD1 (6 bases). The CDR3 extends over 15 amino acids. Germline assignment: CDR1 SGHNT and CDR2 YYREEE (reference sequence). V gave up 1 base and J gave up 8 bases, with 18 bases separating them. In DNA form, the CDR3 reads TGTGCCAGCAGCTTGTTTCAAAGGGACATCGTGGGCTACACCTTC. Translation: CASSLFQRDIVGYTF.

The chain is built from TRBV7-3 and TRBJ1-3; possibly TRBD1 for D (5 bases). Germline CDR1 SGHTA, CDR2 FQGTGA. The CDR3 consists of 16 residues. The ends were cut back, 0 bases at V and 4 bases at J, with 13 bases in the middle. This CDR3 is CASSLTGGLNGNTIYF. The CDR3, as DNA: TGTGCCAGCAGCTTAACTGGGGGACTGAACGGAAACACCATATATTTT.

Comments on this clone: Distinct nucleotide sequences in the sample also encode this CDR3. V usage is TRBV18 and J usage is TRBJ2-3, with 9 bases that match TRBD2. Trimming removed 1 base from V and 5 bases from J; junction bases left unmatched: 7. Germline V gene sequence: CDR1 KGHSH, CDR2 LQKENI. This CDR3 is built from 16 residues. CDR3 in DNA: TGTGCCAGCTCACCACTGGCGGGGGGGCCGGGAGATACGCAGTATTTT. As protein: CASSPLAGGPGDTQYF.